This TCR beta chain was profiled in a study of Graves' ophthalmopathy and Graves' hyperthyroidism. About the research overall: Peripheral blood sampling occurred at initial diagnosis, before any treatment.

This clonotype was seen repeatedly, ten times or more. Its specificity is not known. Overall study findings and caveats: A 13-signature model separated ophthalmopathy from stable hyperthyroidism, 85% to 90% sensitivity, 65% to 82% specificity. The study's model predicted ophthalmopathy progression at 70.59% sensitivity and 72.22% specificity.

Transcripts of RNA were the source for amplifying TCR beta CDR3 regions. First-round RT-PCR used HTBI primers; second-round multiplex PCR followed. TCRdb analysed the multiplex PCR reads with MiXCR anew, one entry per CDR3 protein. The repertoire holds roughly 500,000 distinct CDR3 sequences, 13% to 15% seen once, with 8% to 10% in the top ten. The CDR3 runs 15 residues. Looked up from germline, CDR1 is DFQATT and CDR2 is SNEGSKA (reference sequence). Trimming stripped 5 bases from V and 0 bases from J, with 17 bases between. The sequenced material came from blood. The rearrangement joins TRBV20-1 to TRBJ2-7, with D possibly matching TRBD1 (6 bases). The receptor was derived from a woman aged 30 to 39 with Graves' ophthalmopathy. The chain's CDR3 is CSAHPQGSDSYEQYF. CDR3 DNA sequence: TGCAGTGCTCATCCACAGGGCTCCGACTCCTACGAGCAGTACTTC.